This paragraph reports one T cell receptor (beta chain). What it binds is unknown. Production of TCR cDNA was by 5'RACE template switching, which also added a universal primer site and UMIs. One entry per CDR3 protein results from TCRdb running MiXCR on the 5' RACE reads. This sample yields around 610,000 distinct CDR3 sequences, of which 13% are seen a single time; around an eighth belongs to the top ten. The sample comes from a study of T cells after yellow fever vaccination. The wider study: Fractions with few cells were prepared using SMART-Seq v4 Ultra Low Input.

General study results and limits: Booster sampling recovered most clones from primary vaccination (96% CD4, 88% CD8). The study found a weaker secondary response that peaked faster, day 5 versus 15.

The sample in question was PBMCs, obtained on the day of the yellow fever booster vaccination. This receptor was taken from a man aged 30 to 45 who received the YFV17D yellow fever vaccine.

CDR3 nucleotides: TGTGCCAGCAGTTACTCTAGCGGAAGTCACAATGAGCAGTTCTTC. Translating it yields CASSYSSGSHNEQFF. The chain has TRBV6-2 or TRBV6-3 and TRBJ2-1, with a tentative D call TRBD2 (6 bases). Germline V gene data show CDR1 as MNHEY and CDR2 as SVGEGT. This CDR3 region has 15 residues. The V end lost 0 bases, the J end lost 5 bases, and 11 bases lay between the germline ends.